The clone carrying this T cell receptor beta chain came up many times. Its antigen is unknown. The source of the sample is a study of blood T cells in healthy people across ages. PCR was performed a second time for roughly 7 to 11 cycles using a sample-barcoded 5' primer and a J-beta primer mix. MiXCR was run by TCRdb on the 5' RACE reads, yielding one entry per CDR3 protein. The data contain 600,000 to 800,000 distinct CDR3 sequences, 45% to 60% of them singletons. Notes on the study in general: Both higher diversity and more naive CD4+ cells marked long-lived donors when set against aged donors.

Total RNA was isolated from each sample in quantities of at least 5.5 micrograms. This clonotype was sampled from an elderly woman in good health. Sequenced material: blood.

The CDR3 DNA reads as TGTGCCAGCAGCTTAATGCAGGGAGCCTACGAGCAGTACTTC. It encodes CASSLMQGAYEQYF. The V call is TRBV7-8, the J call TRBJ2-7; perhaps D is TRBD1 or TRBD2 (5 bases each). CDR3 length: 14 residues. Per germline, CDR1 SGHVS and CDR2 FQNEAQ. Trimming left V 2 bases short and J 2 bases short, with 10 bases between.